This T cell receptor (beta chain) originates from a study of technical replicates of blood from a handful of donors. The trim removed 5 bases at V and 3 bases at J, leaving 3 bases unmatched. This CDR3 is built from 13 residues. From germline, CDR1 is MNHEY and CDR2 SVGAGI. TCRdb's table, derived via immunoSEQ multiplex PCR, lists solely in-frame clones and lacks some. The sample shows about 81,000 clones, about 94% of them seen only once. J is TRBJ2-7 and V is TRBV6-5; 8 bases line up with TRBD1. The clonotype comes from a human donor in good health. The sequenced material came from T cells isolated from PBMCs. The CDR3 nucleotides read TGTGCCAGCAGTCCTGGGACAGGCTACGAGCAGTACTTC. As protein: CASSPGTGYEQYF.